This T cell receptor (beta chain) is from a study of low-dose radiotherapy and immunotherapy resistance in tumors. The wider study: Participants were given intravenous cyclophosphamide 200 mg/m2 every two weeks, one day before radiation and immunotherapy.

Germline lookup yields CDR1 MGHRA and CDR2 YSYEKL. The CDR3 runs 13 residues. cDNA synthesis used a TRAV/TRBV-specific primer set for both chains. Over about 19 PCR cycles, TCRs were amplified from a constant-region primer and V-primer adapter. TCRdb redid the calling of the reads with MiXCR, one entry per CDR3 protein. Among 13,000 to 15,000 distinct CDR3 sequences listed, about 74% were seen once. This clonotype was found once. One end of the junction is discordant with germline, which a read error may explain. The chain is built from TRBV4-1 and TRBJ2-5, with no clear D. This TCR derives from a human donor with advanced metastatic prostate, ovarian, gallbladder or colorectal cancer (not recorded which). This table probably holds off-target reads from a library built for another chain. CDR3 amino acids: CASSQVNQETQYF. The DNA for the CDR3 is TGCGCCAGCAGCCAGGTCAACCAGGAGACCCAGTACTTC.